This TCR beta chain was identified in a study of blood T cell repertoires in COVID-19 (dated by TCRdb to about 2020). Study-level background: Collaborator samples came from the United States, Italy and Spain and covered acute and convalescent phases of COVID-19. The material from the prospective study consisted of cDNA or gDNA derived from T cells, B-cell-depleted T cells, or PBMCs. The dataset comprised deeply sampled blood TCRbeta repertoires from subjects exposed to, actively infected with, or recovered from COVID-19. The repertoires were released in a freely available public database intended as a resource for research on the immune response to SARS-CoV-2. Samples came from the ongoing ImmuneRACE study (first 160 participants) plus 1,254 subjects from 6 global collaborators. The sample metadata nearly always contained a de-identified subject ID, COVID-19 status, age in years and sex. Where available, HLA class I and class II types were obtained from metadata supplied by the sample provider rather than from assay-based typing. Study-level results and caveats: Clinical and demographic metadata were provided uncurated, with the amount varying by source and participant.

Enrolling through a virtual design, the prospective study's participants ranged in age from roughly 18 to 100 years and lived across 20 to 25 United States geographic areas. In the prospective study, cohorts were assigned on the basis of participant-reported clinical history obtained from a screening survey and a study questionnaire. ImmuneRACE Cohort 3 recovered participants were defined by two consecutive negative NP/OP PCR tests, healthcare professional clearance, or symptom resolution. Mobile phlebotomists in the prospective study collected whole blood, serum and a nasopharyngeal or oropharyngeal swab from every participant. Additional blood draws and questionnaires over an approximately two-month period could optionally be provided by prospective study participants. Prospective study blood samples were shipped either frozen or at room temperature before DNA extraction. TCRbeta CDR3 regions were amplified from genomic DNA using the immunoSEQ Assay, a bias-controlled multiplex PCR. In the paper's pipeline: The number of nucleated cells in each sample was estimated from the amplification of reference gene primers within the assay. Sequence reads were collapsed and filtered to measure the absolute abundance of every unique TCRbeta CDR3 rearrangement. For each sample, productive Simpson clonality was calculated by taking the square root of Simpson's diversity index across productive rearrangements. Here the immuneACCESS table is served through TCRdb, limited to in-frame sequences with V and J called. Missing clones are a known gap in these copies; in checked studies unresolved V genes cover under half, and the rest lacks a known reason. That table supplies the V and J calls and clone size; D and trimming were determined from the DNA. Across this sample there are about 260,000 clones, with roughly 88% seen only once. Jointly, the top ten make up 2% to 2.5% of the sample.

Of note for this clone: This receptor's antigen is unknown. No much larger clonotype is one base removed from it; base qualities were not supplied.

V loses 3 bases of germline sequence and J loses 8 bases, and the interval between the two ends is 22 bases. Per the germline V gene, SGHTA is the CDR1 and FQGNSA is the CDR2. The CDR3 holds 16 amino acids from the cysteine to the phenylalanine. Left in the record is the CDR3 DNA by itself, 48 bases read in frame from the first base. The rearranged chain carries TRBV7-2 and TRBJ1-2, and TRBD1 may be the D gene, going by 5 matching bases. The sample consisted of PBMCs or T cells enriched from blood (not recorded which). This TCR was recovered from a woman between 50 and 59 years old who had recovered from COVID-19. The CDR3 protein: CASSFDPRTAWGGYTF. The DNA sequence is as follows: TGTGCCAGCAGCTTTGACCCACGGACGGCGTGGGGCGGCTACACCTTC.